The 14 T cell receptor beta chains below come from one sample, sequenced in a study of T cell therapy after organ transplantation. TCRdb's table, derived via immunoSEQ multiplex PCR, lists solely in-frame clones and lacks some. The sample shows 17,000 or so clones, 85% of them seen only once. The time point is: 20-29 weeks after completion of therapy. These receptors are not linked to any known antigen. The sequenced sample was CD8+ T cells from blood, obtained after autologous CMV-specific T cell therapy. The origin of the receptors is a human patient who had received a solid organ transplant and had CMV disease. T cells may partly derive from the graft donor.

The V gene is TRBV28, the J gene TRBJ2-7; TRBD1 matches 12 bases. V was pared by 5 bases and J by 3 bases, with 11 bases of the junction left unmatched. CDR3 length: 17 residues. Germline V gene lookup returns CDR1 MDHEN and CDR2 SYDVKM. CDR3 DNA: TGTGCCAGCAGTCTCATCCCGGGGACAGGGGGCTTCTACGAGCAGTACTTC. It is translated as CASSLIPGTGGFYEQYF.

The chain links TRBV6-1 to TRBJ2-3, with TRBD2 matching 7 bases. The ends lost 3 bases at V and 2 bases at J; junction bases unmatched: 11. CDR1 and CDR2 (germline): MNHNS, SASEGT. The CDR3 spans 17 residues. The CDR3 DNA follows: TGTGCCAGCAGTGAGGTGGGGATAGCGGGCCTCACAGATACGCAGTATTTT. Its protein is CASSEVGIAGLTDTQYF.

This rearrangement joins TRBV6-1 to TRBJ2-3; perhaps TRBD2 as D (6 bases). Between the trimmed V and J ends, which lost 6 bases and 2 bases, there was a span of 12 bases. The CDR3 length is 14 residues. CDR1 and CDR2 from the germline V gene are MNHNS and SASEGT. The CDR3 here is CASSLAVPTDTQYF. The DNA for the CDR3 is TGTGCCAGCAGCTTAGCGGTCCCCACAGATACGCAGTATTTT.

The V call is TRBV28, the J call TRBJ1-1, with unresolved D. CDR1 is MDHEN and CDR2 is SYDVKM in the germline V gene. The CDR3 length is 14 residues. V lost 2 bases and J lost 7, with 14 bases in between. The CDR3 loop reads CASSLNKQLREAFF. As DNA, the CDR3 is TGTGCCAGCAGTTTAAATAAGCAGCTGCGTGAAGCTTTCTTT.

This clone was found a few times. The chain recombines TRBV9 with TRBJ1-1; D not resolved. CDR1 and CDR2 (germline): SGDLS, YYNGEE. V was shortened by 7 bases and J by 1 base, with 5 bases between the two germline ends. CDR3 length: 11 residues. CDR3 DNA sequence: TGTGCCAGCGGTGGGAACACTGAAGCTTTCTTT. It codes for CASGGNTEAFF.

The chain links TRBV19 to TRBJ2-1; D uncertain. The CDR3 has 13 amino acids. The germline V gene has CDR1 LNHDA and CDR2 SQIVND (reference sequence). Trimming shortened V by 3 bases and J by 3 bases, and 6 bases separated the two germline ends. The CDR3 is CASSIPNYNEQFF. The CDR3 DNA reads TGTGCCAGTAGTATCCCTAACTACAATGAGCAGTTCTTC.

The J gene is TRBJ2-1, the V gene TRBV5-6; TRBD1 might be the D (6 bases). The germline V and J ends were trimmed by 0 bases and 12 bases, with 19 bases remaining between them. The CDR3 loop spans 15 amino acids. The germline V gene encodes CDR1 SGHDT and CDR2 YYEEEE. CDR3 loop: CASSLAGLAGVGQFF. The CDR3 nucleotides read TGTGCCAGCAGCTTGGCCGGCTTGGCAGGGGTGGGGCAGTTCTTC.

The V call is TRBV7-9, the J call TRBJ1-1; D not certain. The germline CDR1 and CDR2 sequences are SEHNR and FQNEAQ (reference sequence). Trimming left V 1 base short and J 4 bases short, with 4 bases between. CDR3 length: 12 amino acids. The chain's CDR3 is CASSLEATEAFF. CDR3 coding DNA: TGTGCCAGCAGCTTAGAGGCCACTGAAGCTTTCTTT.

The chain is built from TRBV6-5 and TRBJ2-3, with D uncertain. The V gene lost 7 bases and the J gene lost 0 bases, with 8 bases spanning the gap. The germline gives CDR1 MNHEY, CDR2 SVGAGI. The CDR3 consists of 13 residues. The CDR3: CASTHSSTDTQYF. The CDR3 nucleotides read TGTGCCAGCACCCATTCTAGCACAGATACGCAGTATTTT.

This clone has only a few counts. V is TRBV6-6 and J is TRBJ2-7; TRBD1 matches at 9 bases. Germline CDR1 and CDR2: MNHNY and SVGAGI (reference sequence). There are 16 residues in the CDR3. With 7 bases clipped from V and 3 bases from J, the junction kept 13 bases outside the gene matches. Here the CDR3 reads CASNSSPGQGHYEQYF. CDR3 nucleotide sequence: TGTGCCAGCAACTCAAGCCCGGGACAGGGACACTACGAGCAGTACTTC.

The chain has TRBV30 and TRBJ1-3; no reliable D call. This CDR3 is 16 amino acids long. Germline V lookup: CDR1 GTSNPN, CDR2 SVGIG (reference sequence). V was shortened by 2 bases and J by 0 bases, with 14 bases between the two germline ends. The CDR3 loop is CAWSSLIRSSGNTIYF. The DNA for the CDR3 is TGTGCCTGGAGTTCACTCATCAGGAGCTCTGGAAACACCATATATTTT. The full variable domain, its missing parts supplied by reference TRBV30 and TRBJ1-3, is SQTIHQWPATLVQPVGSPLSLECTVEGTSNPNLYWYRQAAGRGLQLLFYSVGIGQISSEVPQNLSASRPQDRQFILSSKKLLLSDSGFYLCAWSSLIRSSGNTIYFGEGSWLTVV.

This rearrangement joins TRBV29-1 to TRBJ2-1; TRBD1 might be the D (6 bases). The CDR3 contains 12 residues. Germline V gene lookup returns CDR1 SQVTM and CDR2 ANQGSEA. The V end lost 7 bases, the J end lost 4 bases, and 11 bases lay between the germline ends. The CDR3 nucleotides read TGCAGCGCGCCGGGACAATACAATGAGCAGTTCTTC. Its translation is CSAPGQYNEQFF.

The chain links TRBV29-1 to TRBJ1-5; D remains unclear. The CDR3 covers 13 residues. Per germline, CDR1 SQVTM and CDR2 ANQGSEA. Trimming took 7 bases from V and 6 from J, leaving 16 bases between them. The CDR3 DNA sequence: TGCAGCGCCTTCGAGGGCGGCGGTCAGCCCCAGCATTTT. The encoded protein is CSAFEGGGQPQHF.

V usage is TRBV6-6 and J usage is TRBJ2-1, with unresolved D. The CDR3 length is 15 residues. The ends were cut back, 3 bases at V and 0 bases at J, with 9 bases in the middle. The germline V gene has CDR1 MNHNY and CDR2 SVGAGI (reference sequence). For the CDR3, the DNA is TGTGCCAGCAGTTATTCAGGCGGCTCCTACAATGAGCAGTTCTTC. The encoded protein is CASSYSGGSYNEQFF.